A single sample gave rise to the 15 T cell receptor beta chains below, sequenced in a study of T cells in Graves' hyperthyroidism and ophthalmopathy. Amplified regions were TCR beta CDR3 sequences from RNA transcripts. First-round RT-PCR targeting the TCR CDR3 was performed with the HTBI primer set. TCRdb re-called the multiplex PCR reads with MiXCR, one entry per CDR3 protein. This sample has about 50,000 distinct CDR3 sequences, with roughly 50% found just once. Sequenced sample: peripheral blood or thyroid tissue (not recorded which). Receptors were obtained from a woman in her forties or fifties with Graves' hyperthyroidism.

The table lists this clonotype with many counts. One end of the junction is discordant with germline, which a read error may explain. This chain's CDR3 is CASSLAGGGETQYF. CDR3 DNA sequence: TGTGCTAGCAGCTTAGCGGGAGGCGGAGAGACCCAGTACTTC. The genes are TRBV7-7 and TRBJ2-5; 10 bases agree with TRBD2. The CDR3 spans 14 residues. Per germline, CDR1 SSHAT and CDR2 FNYEAQ (reference sequence). The full variable domain, in which reference TRBV7-7 and TRBJ2-5 provide the parts outside the CDR3, is GAGVSQSPRYKVTKRGQDVTLRCDPISSHATLYWYQQALGQGPEFLTYFNYEAQPDKSGLPSDRFSAERPEGSISTLTIQRTEQRDSAMYRCASSLAGGGETQYFGPGTRLLVL.

This clonotype came up many times. V usage is TRBV20-1 and J usage is TRBJ1-1, with unresolved D. CDR3 length: 12 residues. CDR1 is DFQATT and CDR2 is SNEGSKA in the germline V gene (reference sequence). V lost 6 bases and J 1 base, leaving 9 bases between the germline ends. This chain's CDR3 is CSAQQTNTEAFF. In DNA, the CDR3 is TGCAGTGCCCAACAGACGAACACTGAAGCTTTCTTT.

The chain combines TRBV15 with TRBJ1-2, with D possibly being TRBD1 (5 bases). There are 14 residues in the CDR3. The ends were cut back, 6 bases at V and 8 bases at J, with 19 bases in the middle. Germline V gives CDR1 LNHNV, CDR2 YYDKDF (reference sequence). The CDR3 bases are TGTGCCACCAGTAGGAAGGGTGGACATAGGGGCTACACCTTC. Its protein product is CATSRKGGHRGYTF.

This clonotype has a count of ten or more. The chain links TRBV2 to TRBJ1-1, with D perhaps matching TRBD1 (5 bases). This CDR3 has 13 amino acids. Trimming removed 7 bases at V and 5 bases at J, with 14 bases between. Germline loops: CDR1 SNHLY, CDR2 FYNNEI. CDR3 protein: CASKGDGGTEAFF. CDR3 nucleotide sequence: TGTGCCAGCAAAGGGGACGGCGGGACTGAAGCTTTCTTT.

This clonotype was found many times. The chain couples TRBV12-3 or TRBV12-4 to TRBJ1-1; possible D gene TRBD1, 6 bases. The CDR3 is made up of 13 amino acids. Trimming removed 6 bases at V and 11 bases at J, with 19 bases between. CDR3: CASRPRGGRHAFF. The DNA of the CDR3 is TGTGCCAGCAGACCTAGGGGGGGGCGGCACGCTTTCTTT.

This clonotype has more than one count but fewer than ten. This sequence joins TRBV12-3 or TRBV12-4 and TRBJ2-2; possibly TRBD1 for D (6 bases). This CDR3 has 16 residues. Deletions cut 6 bases from V and 2 bases from J, with 16 bases between. The CDR3 sequence is CASSVWGLTNTGELFF. CDR3 bases: TGTGCCAGCAGCGTCTGGGGGCTAACAAACACCGGGGAGCTGTTTTTT.

Details on this clonotype: The missing conserved phenylalanine or tryptophan at the end of this CDR3 makes a read error likely. The rearrangement links TRBV5-6 to TRBJ1-1; D call uncertain. The germline gives CDR1 SGHDT, CDR2 YYEEEE. Trimming cost V 0 bases and J 7 bases, with 7 bases left between them. The CDR3 totals 12 residues. CDR3 sequence (DNA): TGTGCCAGCAGCTTGGAGTTGGGTGAAGCTTTCTCT. Its translation: CASSLELGEAFS.

V gene TRBV5-4 combines with J gene TRBJ2-5, with 7 bases matching TRBD1. The CDR3 totals 14 residues. After removal of 2 bases from V and 5 bases from J, the junction contained 6 bases not matched to a gene. Looked up from germline, CDR1 is SGHNT and CDR2 is YYREEE (reference sequence). For the CDR3, the DNA is TGTGCCAGCAGCTTCACAGGGGACGGGGAGACCCAGTACTTC. Amino acid sequence: CASSFTGDGETQYF.

This clonotype was picked up many times. The chain uses TRBV4-2 and TRBJ1-1, with a possible D match to TRBD1 (6 bases). Looked up from germline, CDR1 is LGHNA and CDR2 is YNFKEQ. This CDR3 contains 15 residues. Trimming took off 2 bases at V and 1 base at J, with 11 bases between the two ends. The DNA for the CDR3 is TGTGCCAGCAGCCAACAAACACAGGGGAACACTGAAGCTTTCTTT. Translated: CASSQQTQGNTEAFF.

The chain recombines TRBV5-1 with TRBJ1-3; D unclear. Per germline, CDR1 SGHRS and CDR2 YFSETQ. Trimming removed 3 bases from V and 2 bases from J, with 6 bases in between. The CDR3 covers 13 residues. The CDR3 reads CASSWDTGNTIYF. The DNA for the CDR3 is TGCGCCAGCAGCTGGGATACTGGAAACACCATATATTTT.

At least ten counts were recorded for this clonotype. J is TRBJ1-5 and V is TRBV27; D not certain. This CDR3 is 13 amino acids long. V dropped 5 bases and J dropped 3 bases, with 8 bases sitting between them. Germline CDR1 and CDR2: MNHEY and SMNVEV (reference sequence). CDR3 sequence reads: CASSPSSNQPQHF. CDR3 nucleotide sequence: TGTGCCAGCAGTCCATCTTCCAATCAGCCCCAGCATTTT.

This clonotype has at least ten counts. A much larger clonotype is one base distant, so this may be a read error. The rearrangement uses TRBV20-1 and TRBJ1-2; D may be TRBD1 (5 bases). The CDR3 has 14 residues. Germline V gene lookup returns CDR1 DFQATT and CDR2 SNEGSKA (reference sequence). The V and J ends lost 3 bases and 7 bases respectively, with 18 bases between them. The CDR3 is CSASPRRRGGGYTF. The CDR3 bases are TGCAGTGCTAGCCCCAGGAGGCGCGGGGGTGGCTACACCTTC.

Regarding this clonotype: Possible read error: a much larger clone is one base away. The conserved final phenylalanine or tryptophan is absent from the CDR3, which likely points to a read error. The chain joins TRBV6-2 or TRBV6-3 to TRBJ1-2; 7 bases agree with TRBD1. This CDR3 has 15 residues. Germline V lookup: CDR1 MNHEY, CDR2 SVGEGT. Germline trimming cut 5 bases from V and 7 bases from J; bases unmatched to any gene: 13. The CDR3 nucleotides read TGTGCCAGCAGTCCCGAGGATGACAGGGTGCGTGGCTACACCTCC. Amino acid sequence: CASSPEDDRVRGYTS.

The chain combines TRBV5-1 with TRBJ2-1, with TRBD2 matching 7 bases. Germline V gives CDR1 SGHRS, CDR2 YFSETQ. The junction had 9 bases not matched to a gene; V was cut back by 5 bases and J by 7 bases. CDR3 length equals 14 residues. CDR3 sequence: CASRGLAAENEQFF. CDR3 nucleotides: TGCGCCAGCAGAGGTCTAGCGGCTGAAAATGAGCAGTTCTTC.

DNA for the CDR3: TGCAGTGCTAGTGATTTTGGGACCATCCCTCGGCCTGAAAAACTGTTTTTT. Protein: CSASDFGTIPRPEKLFF. This chain links TRBV20-1 with TRBJ1-4; possible D gene TRBD1, 5 bases. CDR1 is DFQATT, CDR2 SNEGSKA, per germline (reference sequence). This CDR3 comprises 17 residues. V dropped 3 bases and J dropped 7 bases, with 24 bases sitting between them.